These T cell receptor beta chains were read from a single sample in a study of regulatory T cells in long-lasting Graves disease. TCRdb recomputed calls from the multiplex PCR reads with MiXCR, one row per CDR3 protein. Here the sample spans roughly 510,000 distinct CDR3 sequences, around 16% being singletons. These data were also reused for a study on T cells in Graves' hyperthyroidism and ophthalmopathy.

The sequencing here drew on peripheral blood mononuclear cells (PBMCs), taken at new diagnosis, from a patient treated with antithyroid drugs. The receptors come from a man between 18 and 35 years old with Graves disease. The CDR3 runs from the conserved cysteine through the conserved F or W.

>TRBV27|15|TRBJ1-4
CASQDRGSTNEKLFF
>TRBV6-5|16|TRBJ1-5
CASSYSKAEFNQPQHF
>TRBV6-1|16|TRBJ1-5
CASSETGIGGNQPQHF
>TRBV9|15|TRBJ2-7
CASSASGDPTYEQYF
>TRBV20-1|12|TRBJ1-5
CSAEKGGQPQHF
>TRBV5-1|17|TRBJ2-7
CASSLATRSREPYEQYF
>TRBV6-2/TRBV6-3|13|TRBJ2-1
CASSYTPGNLQFF
>TRBV24-1|16|TRBJ2-1
CATSDFKGDRHNEQFF
>TRBV6-5|16|TRBJ2-7
CASSSDGLAGSYEQYF
>TRBV12-3/TRBV12-4|14|TRBJ2-1
CASREAGTGNEQFF
>TRBV2|16|TRBJ2-3
CASSEAGDTYTDTQYF
>TRBV6-2/TRBV6-3|16|TRBJ1-1
CASSYFQMTKNTEAFF
>TRBV5-1|14|TRBJ2-3
CASARDSGTDTQYF
>TRBV2|14|TRBJ2-1
CASNRDREYNEQFF
>TRBV5-1|15|TRBJ2-3
CASSLGDWGTDTQYF
>TRBV7-2|15|TRBJ2-7
CASSLVRGQGNEQYF
>TRBV5-6|14|TRBJ2-5
CASSLKGNQETQYF
>TRBV27|14|TRBJ2-1
CASSSSGVYNEQFF
>TRBV12-3/TRBV12-4|13|TRBJ1-2
CASREPYRGGYTF
>TRBV6-1|13|TRBJ2-7
CASSQGISYEQYF
>TRBV12-3/TRBV12-4|15|TRBJ2-5
CASSPGTGDGETQYF
>TRBV3-1|15|TRBJ2-5
CASTRGSGTGETQYF
>TRBV11-2|14|TRBJ2-7
CASSLVGRTYEQYF
>TRBV10-2|13|TRBJ1-2
CASRDRTTDGYTF
>TRBV4-1|16|TRBJ1-2
CASSQEPRAVTYGYTF
>TRBV28|15|TRBJ2-7
CASTLIQGGGYEQYF
>TRBV5-1|16|TRBJ2-2
CASRPGLVPNTRELFF
>TRBV27|12|TRBJ1-4
CASSSQDEKLFF
>TRBV3-1|15|TRBJ2-1
CASTVASNSYNEQFF
>TRBV25-1|16|TRBJ2-5
CASSDPTRGVQETQYF
>TRBV2|14|TRBJ2-7
CASLLDSTSYEQYF
>TRBV6-2/TRBV6-3|14|TRBJ2-6
CASSYFGTASVLTF
>TRBV19|13|TRBJ1-2
CASRRRGADGYTF
>TRBV9|14|TRBJ2-3
CASSVAVFTDTQYF
>TRBV11-2|15|TRBJ2-7
CASSLEPGSSYEQYF
>TRBV10-3|12|TRBJ1-4
CAISGDSEKLFF
>TRBV5-1|14|TRBJ1-6
CASSWDSWSSPLHF
>TRBV20-1|15|TRBJ2-3
CSAMLRDSGTDTQYF
>TRBV30|13|TRBJ1-2
CAWSLRGPDGYTF
>TRBV9|13|TRBJ1-2
CASSDQNFYGYTF
>TRBV6-2/TRBV6-3|14|TRBJ1-5
CASSSGDDGQPQHF
>TRBV28|16|TRBJ1-5
CASSKWDRGPYQPQHF